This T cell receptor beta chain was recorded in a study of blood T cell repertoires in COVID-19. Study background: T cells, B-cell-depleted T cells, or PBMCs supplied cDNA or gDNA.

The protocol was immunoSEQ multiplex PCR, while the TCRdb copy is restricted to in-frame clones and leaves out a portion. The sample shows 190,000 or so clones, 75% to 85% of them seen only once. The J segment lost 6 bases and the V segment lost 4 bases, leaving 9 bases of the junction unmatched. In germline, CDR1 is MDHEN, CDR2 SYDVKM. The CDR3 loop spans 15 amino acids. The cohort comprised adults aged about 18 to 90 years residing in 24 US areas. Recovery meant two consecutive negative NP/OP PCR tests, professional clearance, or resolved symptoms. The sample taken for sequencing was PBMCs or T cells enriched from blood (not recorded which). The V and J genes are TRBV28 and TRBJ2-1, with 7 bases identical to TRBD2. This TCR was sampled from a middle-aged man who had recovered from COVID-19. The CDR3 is CASSYLSGGINEQFF. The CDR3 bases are TGTGCCAGCAGTTACCTATCGGGAGGAATCAATGAGCAGTTCTTC.